This paragraph reports one TCR beta chain. Its specificity is unknown. Germline-derived CDR1 and CDR2 are MNHNY and SVGAGI (reference sequence). Trimming took off 6 bases at V and 5 bases at J, with 22 bases between the two ends. The CDR3 covers 16 residues. This record belongs to a study of T cells after yellow fever vaccination. Background on the study: Preparation of fractions with low cell numbers was performed using SMART-Seq v4 Ultra Low Input. Study conclusions and caveats: Once the booster was given, most primary-vaccination clones reappeared, at 95% to 97% for CD4 and roughly 90% for CD8.

TCRdb reprocessed the 5' RACE reads via MiXCR and lists one record per CDR3 protein. The repertoire holds a few hundred thousand distinct CDR3 sequences, roughly 8.7% seen once, with over 3% in the top ten. The clonotype originates from a man aged 18-30 years who received the YFV17D yellow fever vaccine. The starting material was CD4+ T cells sorted from PBMCs, obtained 5 days after the yellow fever booster vaccination. The chain carries TRBV6-6 and TRBJ2-5; the D gene is possibly TRBD1 (5 bases). CDR3 sequence: CASSLPPQGLGETQYF. CDR3 DNA sequence: TGTGCCAGCAGCCTACCCCCGCAGGGATTGGGGGAGACCCAGTACTTC.